These 25 T cell receptor beta chains share one sample of origin, sequenced in a study of cytomegalovirus exposure and HLA in healthy donors. A multiplex PCR was run with 60 Vbeta primers and 13 Jbeta primers. The repertoire was sequenced with immunoSEQ multiplex PCR; TCRdb's copy has only in-frame clones and lacks some. This sample carries around 81,000 clones, about two thirds of them seen once, and the ten largest clones take approximately 5.7%. Sequenced: PBMCs. The origin of the receptors is a man between 25 and 39 years old in good health and CMV-seropositive.

This clone is medium-sized within its sample. The chain combines TRBV27 with TRBJ1-1; possibly TRBD1 for D (5 bases). This CDR3 contains 13 residues. CDR1 MNHEY and CDR2 SMNVEV come from the germline V gene (reference sequence). The germline V and J ends were trimmed by 5 bases and 1 base, with 8 bases remaining between them. CDR3 DNA: TGTGCCAGCAGTATCACAGGGAACACTGAAGCTTTCTTT. It codes for CASSITGNTEAFF.

V gene TRBV29-1 combines with J gene TRBJ2-5; 11 nucleotides agree with TRBD2. The J call is doubtful: the DNA matches TRBJ2-7 better. The germline V gene encodes CDR1 SQVTM and CDR2 ANQGSEA. The CDR3 totals 15 residues. The CDR3 DNA is TGCAGCGTTGATGAGGGGACTAGCGGAGAATACGAGCAGTACTTC. The encoded protein is CSVDEGTSGEYEQYF.

The table lists this clone with a few counts. CDR3 sequence reads: CASSPLTGVQGYTF. The CDR3 nucleotides are TGTGCCAGCAGCCCCTTGACGGGGGTGCAAGGCTACACCTTC. The V and J genes are TRBV5-6 and TRBJ1-2, with D possibly TRBD1 on 5 matching bases. Trimming stripped 4 bases from V and 8 bases from J, with 18 bases between. CDR3 length equals 14 residues. Germline assignment: CDR1 SGHDT and CDR2 YYEEEE. The complete variable domain, with remaining parts taken from reference TRBV5-6 and TRBJ1-2, reads DAGVTQSPTHLIKTRGQQVTLRCSPKSGHDTVSWYQQALGQGPQFIFQYYEEEERQRGNFPDRFSGHQFPNYSSELNVNALLLGDSALYLCASSPLTGVQGYTFGSGTRLTVV.

Regarding this clone: Germline and junction disagree at one end, which may indicate a read error. The rearrangement joins TRBV25-1 to TRBJ1-2; possible D gene TRBD1, 5 bases. Germline CDR1 MGHDK, CDR2 SYGVNS. CDR3 size: 11 residues. CDR3 region: CASSRQLSYTF. CDR3 sequence (DNA): TGTGCCAGCAGTCGACAGTTAAGCTACACCTTT.

The gene calls are TRBV7-9 and TRBJ2-1, with 10 nucleotides matching TRBD2. This CDR3 is 15 amino acids long. Germline V gene sequence: CDR1 SEHNR, CDR2 FQNEAQ (reference sequence). V lost 10 bases and J lost 4; bases outside the gene matches: 10. The CDR3 here is CATQSGGAIYNEQFF. In DNA form, the CDR3 reads TGTGCCACCCAGAGCGGGGGGGCCATTTACAATGAGCAGTTCTTC.

The V and J genes are TRBV4-3 and TRBJ1-2, with D perhaps TRBD1 (5 bases). CDR1 LGHNA and CDR2 YSLEER come from the germline V gene. The V end was cut by 0 bases, the J end by 6 bases, with 14 bases between. There are 15 residues in the CDR3. The CDR3 region has the DNA TGCGCCAGCAGCCAAGATAGGGCAGGGCGCAATGGCTACACCTTC. Amino acid sequence: CASSQDRAGRNGYTF.

This rearrangement joins TRBV27 to TRBJ2-7, with TRBD1 as a possible D gene (6 bases). V was shortened by 6 bases and J by 5 bases, with 17 bases between the two germline ends. The CDR3 runs 14 residues. Germline V CDR1 and CDR2: MNHEY, SMNVEV (reference sequence). The CDR3 loop reads CASRQGWAGDEQYF. The CDR3 DNA sequence: TGTGCCAGCAGGCAGGGGTGGGCTGGGGACGAGCAGTACTTC.

The chain uses TRBV7-9 and TRBJ2-3; 13 bases are a match to TRBD2. The germline gives CDR1 SEHNR, CDR2 FQNEAQ (reference sequence). The CDR3 is 18 residues long. After removal of 5 bases from V and 2 bases from J, the junction contained 10 bases not matched to a gene. CDR3 sequence: CASSPRLGTSGNTDTQYF. CDR3 nucleotide sequence: TGTGCCAGCAGCCCACGGTTAGGGACTAGCGGGAACACAGATACGCAGTATTTT.

This clone appeared a few times. The chain couples TRBV25-1 to TRBJ1-2; 10 bases are a match to TRBD1. The germline gives CDR1 MGHDK, CDR2 SYGVNS. V trimming: 6 bases; J trimming: 1 base; junction bases outside the gene matches: 5. The CDR3 covers 15 residues. Here the CDR3 reads CASSDRDRGNYGYTF. CDR3 nucleotide sequence: TGTGCCAGCAGCGACCGGGACAGGGGTAACTATGGCTACACCTTC.

The chain employs TRBV6-5 and TRBJ1-4, with D possibly being TRBD1 (6 bases). Germline values: CDR1 MNHEY, CDR2 SVGAGI. V was clipped by 8 bases and J by 5 bases, with 15 bases between them. This CDR3 is 14 amino acids long. CDR3 sequence: CASGPGGRNEKLFF. The CDR3 DNA follows: TGTGCCAGCGGCCCGGGGGGCAGGAATGAAAAACTGTTTTTT.

This chain uses TRBV4-2 with TRBJ1-3; TRBD1 agrees at 7 bases. Germline lookup yields CDR1 LGHNA and CDR2 YNFKEQ. The V gene end was trimmed by 0 bases and the J gene end by 0 bases; junction bases not matched to a gene: 5. The CDR3 loop spans 17 amino acids. CDR3 in DNA: TGTGCCAGCAGCCAAGAGGACAGGCCGAACTCTGGAAACACCATATATTTT. It specifies CASSQEDRPNSGNTIYF.

V and J are TRBV4-2 and TRBJ2-1, with TRBD1 matching 8 bases. V was pared by 1 base and J by 5 bases, with 7 bases of the junction left unmatched. Per germline, CDR1 LGHNA and CDR2 YNFKEQ. This CDR3 comprises 16 residues. The CDR3, as DNA: TGTGCCAGCAGCCAAGCCCCCCAGGGGGCACACAATGAGCAGTTCTTC. Encoded protein: CASSQAPQGAHNEQFF.

The table lists this clone with a few counts. The chain carries TRBV11-1 and TRBJ2-1, with 8 bases identical to TRBD2. CDR1 is SGHAT, CDR2 FQDESV, per germline (reference sequence). The CDR3 has 16 amino acids. With V trimmed by 5 bases and J by 10 bases, 16 bases remained unmatched. The DNA for the CDR3 is TGTGCCAGCAGCCCCAGGAGCGGGGGTGGCATGTCGGAGCAGTTCTTC. Amino acids: CASSPRSGGGMSEQFF. Based on the CDR3 plus reference TRBV11-1 and TRBJ2-1, the full variable domain is EAEVAQSPRYKITEKSQAVAFWCDPISGHATLYWYRQILGQGPELLVQFQDESVVDDSQLPKDRFSAERLKGVDSTLKIQPAELGDSAMYLCASSPRSGGGMSEQFFGPGTRLTVL.

The rearrangement uses TRBV11-2 and TRBJ2-5; D gene ambiguous. TRBJ2-7 matches the DNA end more closely, so the J call is doubtful. CDR1 and CDR2 (germline): SGHAT, FQNNGV. This CDR3 contains 16 residues. The CDR3 here is CASSALTWVNSYEQYF. CDR3 DNA sequence: TGTGCCAGCAGCGCCCTGACTTGGGTAAACTCCTACGAGCAGTACTTC.

The chain recombines TRBV2 with TRBJ2-7; D is possibly TRBD1 (6 bases). Germline CDR1 SNHLY, CDR2 FYNNEI. The CDR3 length is 14 residues. V was trimmed by 5 bases and J by 3 bases, leaving 14 bases between them. CDR3 sequence reads: CASSPGQLIYEQYF. CDR3 bases: TGTGCCAGCAGTCCCGGACAGCTAATCTACGAGCAGTACTTC.

The CDR3 sequence is CASRPSQRTKNIQYF. The DNA for the CDR3 is TGCGCCAGCAGACCCTCGCAGCGTACCAAAAACATTCAGTACTTC. This chain links TRBV5-1 with TRBJ2-4; the D is unclear. The CDR3 loop spans 15 amino acids. Germline V CDR1 and CDR2: SGHRS, YFSETQ. V was cut by 5 bases and J by 2 bases, with 14 bases left in between.

Concerning this clone: At the DNA level, this CDR3 is encoded by other sequences in the same sample as well. The V call is TRBV11-1, the J call TRBJ2-7; D may be TRBD2 (5 bases). The CDR3 consists of 15 residues. Between the trimmed V and J ends, which lost 8 bases and 2 bases, there was a span of 19 bases. Germline loops: CDR1 SGHAT, CDR2 FQDESV (reference sequence). The CDR3 spells CASGNLASRTYEQYF. In nucleotides, the CDR3 is TGTGCCAGCGGCAATCTAGCCTCCCGTACCTACGAGCAGTACTTC. Filled out from reference TRBV11-1 and TRBJ2-7, the complete variable domain reads EAEVAQSPRYKITEKSQAVAFWCDPISGHATLYWYRQILGQGPELLVQFQDESVVDDSQLPKDRFSAERLKGVDSTLKIQPAELGDSAMYLCASGNLASRTYEQYFGPGTRLTVT.

This clone has only a few counts. This sequence joins TRBV6-1 and TRBJ2-5; the D gene is possibly TRBD1 (6 bases). V was cut by 6 bases and J by 3 bases, with 14 bases left in between. Germline CDR1 reads MNHNS; CDR2 reads SASEGT. There are 14 residues in the CDR3. The CDR3 reads CASRTLGGEETQYF. The DNA of the CDR3 is TGTGCCAGCAGAACTCTAGGGGGAGAAGAGACCCAGTACTTC.

The genes are TRBV6-1 and TRBJ1-6; D gene uncertain. The V and J ends lost 4 bases and 5 bases respectively, with 9 bases between them. Germline V gene sequence: CDR1 MNHNS, CDR2 SASEGT. This CDR3 is 14 amino acids long. CDR3 region: CASSVSGHNSPLHF. Written as DNA, the CDR3 is TGTGCCAGCAGTGTATCAGGCCATAATTCACCCCTCCACTTT.

This sequence joins TRBV29-1 and TRBJ2-1; 10 bases match TRBD2. Germline V lookup: CDR1 SQVTM, CDR2 ANQGSEA. CDR3 length: 13 residues. V lost 3 bases to trimming and J lost 8 bases; unmatched junction nucleotides: 4. CDR3 amino acids: CSVESGRGDEQFF. The DNA of the CDR3 is TGCAGCGTTGAGAGCGGGAGGGGCGATGAGCAGTTCTTC.

This chain joins TRBV27 and TRBJ2-5; 8 positions match TRBD2. The end of the DNA is better explained by TRBJ2-7, so the J call may be wrong. The CDR3 is made up of 15 amino acids. CDR1 MNHEY and CDR2 SMNVEV come from the germline V gene (reference sequence). CDR3 amino acids: CASSLETSGSDEQYF. The CDR3 DNA is TGTGCCAGCAGTTTAGAAACTAGCGGCAGCGACGAGCAGTACTTC.

The genes are TRBV29-1 and TRBJ2-3, with a weak D call TRBD1 (5 bases). CDR3 length equals 14 residues. Germline values: CDR1 SQVTM, CDR2 ANQGSEA. The V end was cut by 0 bases, the J end by 1 base, with 8 bases between. The CDR3 is CSVEEGRGTDTQYF. The CDR3 coding sequence is TGCAGCGTTGAAGAGGGGCGTGGCACAGATACGCAGTATTTT.

This chain uses TRBV5-1 with TRBJ1-2; 7 positions agree with TRBD1. The CDR3 runs 14 residues. V gave up 2 bases and J gave up 4 bases; unmatched junction bases: 5. CDR1 SGHRS and CDR2 YFSETQ come from the germline V gene. The CDR3 reads CASSFGQDLYGYTF. DNA of the CDR3: TGCGCCAGCAGCTTCGGACAGGACCTCTATGGCTACACCTTC.

The chain links TRBV5-1 to TRBJ1-1, with 9 bases that match TRBD1. Germline V gene sequence: CDR1 SGHRS, CDR2 YFSETQ. This CDR3 is built from 14 residues. Trimming removed 2 bases from V and 7 bases from J; junction bases left unmatched: 6. The CDR3 nucleotides are TGCGCCAGCAGCTTCGGGACAGGGTTTAATGAAGCTTTCTTT. Its protein product is CASSFGTGFNEAFF.

CDR3 DNA: TGTGCCAGCAGCCGTAGCGGGGGGGTGGACGAGCAGTACTTC. Amino acids: CASSRSGGVDEQYF. This sequence joins TRBV5-6 and TRBJ2-7, with TRBD2 identical over 11 bases. The CDR3 is made up of 14 amino acids. J was trimmed by 5 bases and V by 4 bases; bases with no gene match: 5. The germline CDR1 and CDR2 sequences are SGHDT and YYEEEE.